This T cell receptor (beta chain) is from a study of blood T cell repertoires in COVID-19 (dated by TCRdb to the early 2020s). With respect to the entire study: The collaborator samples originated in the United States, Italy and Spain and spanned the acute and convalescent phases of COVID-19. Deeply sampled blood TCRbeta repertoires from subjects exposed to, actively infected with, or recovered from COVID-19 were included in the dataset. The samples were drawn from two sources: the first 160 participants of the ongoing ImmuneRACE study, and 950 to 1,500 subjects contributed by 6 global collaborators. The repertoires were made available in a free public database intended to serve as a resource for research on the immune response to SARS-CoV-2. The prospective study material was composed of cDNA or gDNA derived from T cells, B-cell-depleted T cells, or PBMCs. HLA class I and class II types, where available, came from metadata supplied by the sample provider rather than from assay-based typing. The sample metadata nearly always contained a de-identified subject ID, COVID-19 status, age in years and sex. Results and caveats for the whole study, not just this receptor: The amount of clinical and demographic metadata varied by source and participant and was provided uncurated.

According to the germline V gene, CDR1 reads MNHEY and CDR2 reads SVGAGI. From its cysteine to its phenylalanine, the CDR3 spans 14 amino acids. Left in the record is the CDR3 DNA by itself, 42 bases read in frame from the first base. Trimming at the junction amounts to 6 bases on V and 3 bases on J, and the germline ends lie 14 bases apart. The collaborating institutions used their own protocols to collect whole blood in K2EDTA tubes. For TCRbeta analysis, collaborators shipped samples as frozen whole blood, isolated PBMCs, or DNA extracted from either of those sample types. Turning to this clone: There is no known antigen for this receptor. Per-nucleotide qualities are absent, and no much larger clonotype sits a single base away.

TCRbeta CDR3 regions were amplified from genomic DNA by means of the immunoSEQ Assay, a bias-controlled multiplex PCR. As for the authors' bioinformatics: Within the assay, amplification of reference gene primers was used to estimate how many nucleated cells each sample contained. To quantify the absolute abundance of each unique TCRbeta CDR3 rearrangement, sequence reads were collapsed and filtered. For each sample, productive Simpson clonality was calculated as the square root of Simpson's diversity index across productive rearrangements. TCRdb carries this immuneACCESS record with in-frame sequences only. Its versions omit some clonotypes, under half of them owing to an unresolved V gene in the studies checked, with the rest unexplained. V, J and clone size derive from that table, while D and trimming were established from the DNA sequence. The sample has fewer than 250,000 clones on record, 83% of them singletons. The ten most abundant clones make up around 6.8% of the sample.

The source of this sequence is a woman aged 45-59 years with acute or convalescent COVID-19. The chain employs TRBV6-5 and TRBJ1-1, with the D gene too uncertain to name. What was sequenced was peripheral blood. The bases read TGTGCCAGCAGGGCGGCCAGCTTAGACACTGAAGCTTTCTTT. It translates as CASRAASLDTEAFF.